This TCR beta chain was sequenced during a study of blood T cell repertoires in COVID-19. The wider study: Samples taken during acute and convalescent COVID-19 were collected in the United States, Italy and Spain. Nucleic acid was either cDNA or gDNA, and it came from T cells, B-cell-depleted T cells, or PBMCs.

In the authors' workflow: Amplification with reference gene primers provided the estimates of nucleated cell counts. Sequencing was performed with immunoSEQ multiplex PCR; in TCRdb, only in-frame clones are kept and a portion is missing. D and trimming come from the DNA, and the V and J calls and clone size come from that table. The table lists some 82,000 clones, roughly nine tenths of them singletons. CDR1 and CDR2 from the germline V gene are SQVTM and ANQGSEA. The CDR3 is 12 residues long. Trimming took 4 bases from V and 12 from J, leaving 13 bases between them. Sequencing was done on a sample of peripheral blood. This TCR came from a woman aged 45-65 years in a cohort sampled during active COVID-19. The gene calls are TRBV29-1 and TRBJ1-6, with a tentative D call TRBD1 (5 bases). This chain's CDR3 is CSVGGGAEPLHF. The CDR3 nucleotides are TGCAGCGTTGGGGGAGGGGCTGAACCCCTCCACTTT.